Presented here are 16 T cell receptor beta chains from one specimen sequenced in a study of T cell changes during pregnancy in multiple sclerosis. Sequencing used immunoSEQ multiplex PCR; TCRdb keeps in-frame clones, though not all of them. The sample records 40,000 to 50,000 clones, approximately 91% being singletons. Here the sequenced sample was CD8+ T cells from peripheral blood mononuclear cells, taken after pregnancy. The receptors here all came from a female donor with multiple sclerosis, enrolled in a pregnancy study.

The rearrangement links TRBV7-8 to TRBJ2-1; 12 bases align to TRBD1. This CDR3 is 16 amino acids long. Germline V lookup: CDR1 SGHVS, CDR2 FQNEAQ. V lost 5 bases to trimming and J lost 7 bases; unmatched junction nucleotides: 9. The DNA for the CDR3 is TGTGCCAGCAGCAATCCCGGGACAGGGGGCGGGAATGAGCAGTTCTTC. This gives the protein CASSNPGTGGGNEQFF.

CDR3 nucleotides: TGTGCCAGCAGTTACTTCTCCGGGGATGGCTACACCTTC. As protein: CASSYFSGDGYTF. The J gene is TRBJ1-2, the V gene TRBV6-6, with D unclear. This CDR3 is built from 13 residues. V shed 1 base and J shed 6 bases, with 9 bases lying between them. CDR1 is MNHNY and CDR2 is SVGAGI in the germline V gene (reference sequence).

This chain connects TRBV28 to TRBJ2-1; possible D gene TRBD1, 6 bases. The CDR3 is 14 amino acids. The V gene lost 4 bases and the J gene lost 2 bases, with 9 bases spanning the gap. In germline, CDR1 is MDHEN, CDR2 SYDVKM. The CDR3 region is CASSSPGAYNEQFF. CDR3 bases: TGTGCCAGCAGTTCCCCAGGGGCCTACAATGAGCAGTTCTTC.

The genes are TRBV7-6 and TRBJ2-7; D call uncertain. V lost 4 bases, J lost 1 base, and 8 bases lay in between. The CDR3 has 13 residues. Germline CDR1 SGHVS, CDR2 FNYEAQ. The CDR3 protein is CASSSTGSYEQYF. The CDR3 bases are TGTGCCAGCAGCTCGACTGGTTCCTACGAGCAGTACTTC.

The gene calls are TRBV5-1 and TRBJ2-7; D is uncertain. V lost 9 bases to trimming and J lost 5 bases, with 18 bases between them. The CDR3 sequence is 13 residues long. Germline CDR1 and CDR2: SGHRS and YFSETQ. The CDR3 DNA reads TGCGCCACCTCGTGGCTCTCTTCTCACGAGCAGTACTTC. Amino acid sequence: CATSWLSSHEQYF.

The chain joins TRBV27 to TRBJ2-1; D perhaps matches TRBD1 (5 bases). The V gene's germline CDR1 is MNHEY and CDR2 SMNVEV (reference sequence). The CDR3 extends over 14 amino acids. V was cut by 7 bases and J by 2 bases, with 12 bases left in between. For the CDR3, the DNA is TGTGCCAGCAAGGGGTCAGCCCCCTACAATGAGCAGTTCTTC. Translated: CASKGSAPYNEQFF.

This sequence joins TRBV6-4 and TRBJ2-3; D is ambiguous. The CDR3 is 15 residues long. Germline loops: CDR1 MRHNA, CDR2 SNTAGT. V was clipped by 2 bases and J by 0 bases, with 9 bases between them. The CDR3 loop is CASSDTAGSTDTQYF. DNA of the CDR3: TGTGCCAGCAGTGACACGGCAGGTAGCACAGATACGCAGTATTTT.

The rearrangement links TRBV15 to TRBJ1-3, with 7 nucleotides matching TRBD1. V lost 5 bases to trimming and J lost 0 bases; unmatched junction nucleotides: 13. The CDR3 extends over 18 amino acids. Germline CDR1 LNHNV, CDR2 YYDKDF (reference sequence). The DNA for the CDR3 is TGTGCCACCAGCGGTATCCCGGGACAGCGTATCTCTGGAAACACCATATATTTT. This sequence encodes CATSGIPGQRISGNTIYF.

The chain is built from TRBV27 and TRBJ1-2; 10 bases are a match to TRBD1. This CDR3 comprises 13 residues. The germline V gene encodes CDR1 MNHEY and CDR2 SMNVEV (reference sequence). Trimming removed 8 bases from V and 8 bases from J; junction bases left unmatched: 8. CDR3 nucleotides: TGTGCCAGCCGTGGGACAGGGGAATACGGCTACACCTTC. It encodes CASRGTGEYGYTF.

The chain uses TRBV30 and TRBJ1-2, with D uncertain. The germline CDR1 and CDR2 sequences are GTSNPN and SVGIG (reference sequence). V lost 8 bases and J lost 1, with 17 bases in between. This CDR3 has 14 amino acids. Written as DNA, the CDR3 is TGTGCCGCATCGAGGGAGCACGGTAACTATGGCTACACCTTC. It is translated as CAASREHGNYGYTF. The entire variable domain, with the rest obtained from reference TRBV30 and TRBJ1-2, is as follows: SQTIHQWPATLVQPVGSPLSLECTVEGTSNPNLYWYRQAAGRGLQLLFYSVGIGQISSEVPQNLSASRPQDRQFILSSKKLLLSDSGFYLCAASREHGNYGYTFGSGTRLTVV.

The J gene is TRBJ2-7, the V gene TRBV20-1; D is possibly TRBD1 (6 bases). Germline V gene sequence: CDR1 DFQATT, CDR2 SNEGSKA (reference sequence). V lost 6 bases and J lost 6, with 12 bases in between. The CDR3 has 11 amino acids. In nucleotides, the CDR3 is TGCAGTGCCAACGAGGGGGTCGAGCAGTACTTC. Protein sequence: CSANEGVEQYF.

This rearrangement joins TRBV5-6 to TRBJ1-3; no clear D. V was shortened by 3 bases and J by 4 bases, with 5 bases between the two germline ends. The germline CDR1 and CDR2 sequences are SGHDT and YYEEEE. The CDR3 has 12 amino acids. CDR3 nucleotides: TGTGCCAGCAGCTATCAGGGAAACACCATATATTTT. This codes for CASSYQGNTIYF.

The gene calls are TRBV6-6 and TRBJ2-1; D perhaps matches TRBD1 (6 bases). Trimming shortened V by 6 bases and J by 6 bases, and 12 bases separated the two germline ends. The CDR3 contains 13 residues. The germline CDR1 and CDR2 sequences are MNHNY and SVGAGI (reference sequence). CDR3 sequence reads: CASSQYRVNEQFF. CDR3 in DNA: TGTGCCAGCAGCCAATACAGGGTCAATGAGCAGTTCTTC.

The CDR3 DNA sequence: TGTGCCAGCAGCTTAAGCGAGGACAGGGGGCTAGAGACCCAGTACTTC. This codes for CASSLSEDRGLETQYF. The chain employs TRBV7-9 and TRBJ2-5; 11 positions agree with TRBD1. The CDR3 spans 16 residues. V gave up 2 bases and J gave up 4 bases; unmatched junction bases: 6. The germline gives CDR1 SEHNR, CDR2 FQNEAQ (reference sequence).

This sequence joins TRBV5-1 and TRBJ1-1; 9 bases match TRBD1. The CDR3 has 15 residues. Unmatched junction bases numbered 1, after V lost 0 bases and J lost 1 base. CDR1 is SGHRS, CDR2 YFSETQ, per germline. Here the CDR3 reads CASSLEGQGNTEAFF. Written as DNA, the CDR3 is TGCGCCAGCAGCTTGGAGGGACAGGGGAACACTGAAGCTTTCTTT.

The chain employs TRBV5-4 and TRBJ2-7; D ambiguous. CDR3 length equals 16 residues. Germline-derived CDR1 and CDR2 are SGHNT and YYREEE (reference sequence). V lost 2 bases to trimming and J lost 2 bases, with 17 bases between them. As DNA, the CDR3 is TGTGCCAGCAGCTTTGGGCCAGATAGGTTAGCCTACGAGCAGTACTTC. Translating it yields CASSFGPDRLAYEQYF.